This TCR beta chain was recovered during a study of blood T cells in healthy people across ages. Whole-study results and caveats: Significant beta diversity loss was already apparent by age around 40, declining roughly linearly.

This CDR3 comprises 17 residues. CDR1 and CDR2 from the germline V gene are KGHSH and LQKENI. The trim removed 2 bases at V and 8 bases at J, leaving 12 bases unmatched. For the second PCR, which ran for roughly 6 to 12 cycles, a sample-barcoded 5' primer and a J-beta primer mix were used. TCRdb processed the 5' RACE reads anew with MiXCR; each CDR3 protein has one entry. Among about a million distinct CDR3 sequences, roughly half were seen once, and the ten largest hold around 21%. Note on this clonotype: Its matching antigen is unknown.

The genes are TRBV18 and TRBJ2-1, with 10 bases aligning to TRBD2. This clonotype was obtained from a woman aged 55-70 years in good health. Sample: blood. Written as DNA, the CDR3 is TGTGCCAGCTCACCAGTACCAACTAGCGGGATTAGGGATGAGCAGTTCTTC. Encoded protein: CASSPVPTSGIRDEQFF.